These T cell receptor beta chains were read from a single sample in a study of tumor-infiltrating lymphocytes in primary liver carcinoma. TCRdb independently ran MiXCR on the multiplex PCR reads; one entry per CDR3 protein. The profile shows 310,000 or so distinct CDR3 sequences, 50% to 60% of them singletons. The sequenced sample consisted of peripheral blood. These receptors all come from a woman aged 25 to 39 with primary liver carcinoma and hepatitis B virus infection. Each CDR3 is given with its conserved first and last residue. A D gene is named only where the DNA matches it firmly. The size of a clone is reported for some rows only, either as once, few or many, or as a class for expanded clones.

CDR3 DNA: TGTGTCAGCAGCTTGCCGGTCTGGGTAACGCAGTATTTT; CDR3 protein: CVSSLPVWVTQYF; V gene: TRBV11-2; clone size: .; D gene: .; J gene: TRBJ2-3
CDR3 DNA: TGCGCCAGCAGCTTGGATGGGGTTTCAGCGATTGCCAAAAACATTCAATACTTC; CDR3 protein: CASSLDGVSAIAKNIQYF; V gene: TRBV5-1; clone size: .; D gene: .; J gene: TRBJ2-4
CDR3 DNA: TGTGGCAGCAGGTACAGGGGTTCCTACGAGCAGTACTTC; CDR3 protein: CGSRYRGSYEQYF; V gene: TRBV14; clone size: .; D gene: TRBD1; J gene: TRBJ2-7
CDR3 DNA: TGTGCCAGCAGTTACTCGAACTCAGTAGATGGCTACACCTTC; CDR3 protein: CASSYSNSVDGYTF; V gene: TRBV6-6; clone size: many; D gene: .; J gene: TRBJ1-2
CDR3 DNA: TGTGCCAGCAGTTTAGTTGAAAAACTGTTTTTT; CDR3 protein: CASSLVEKLFF; V gene: TRBV12-3/TRBV12-4; clone size: .; D gene: .; J gene: TRBJ1-4
CDR3 DNA: TGTGCCAGCAGTTTAAGGGCGGGAGCCTCCTACGAGCAGTGCTTC; CDR3 protein: CASSLRAGASYEQCF; V gene: TRBV12-3/TRBV12-4; clone size: .; D gene: TRBD2; J gene: TRBJ2-7
CDR3 DNA: TGCAGCGTTGGTCTCGGGGGGCGATGGAACACTGAAGCTTTCTTT; CDR3 protein: CSVGLGGRWNTEAFF; V gene: TRBV29-1; clone size: many; D gene: .; J gene: TRBJ1-1
CDR3 DNA: TGTGCCAGCAGTCCTGGTCTCTCCCTCCAAGAGACCCAGTGCTTC; CDR3 protein: CASSPGLSLQETQCF; V gene: TRBV6-6; clone size: .; D gene: .; J gene: TRBJ2-5
CDR3 DNA: TGTGCCAGCAGCCACCGAGGGGCCGACCACGAGCAGTACTTC; CDR3 protein: CASSHRGADHEQYF; V gene: TRBV4-2; clone size: many; D gene: .; J gene: TRBJ2-7
CDR3 DNA: TGTGCCAGCATGTGGGAGACTGAAGCTTTCTTT; CDR3 protein: CASMWETEAFF; V gene: TRBV6-6; clone size: many; D gene: .; J gene: TRBJ1-1
CDR3 DNA: TGTGCCAGCAGACCTGGACAGGGGCGGCAGTACTTC; CDR3 protein: CASRPGQGRQYF; V gene: TRBV6-5; clone size: many; D gene: TRBD1; J gene: TRBJ2-7
CDR3 DNA: TGTGCCAGCAGCCCTCAGGGGGTTCCGGAGACCCAGTACTTC; CDR3 protein: CASSPQGVPETQYF; V gene: TRBV7-9; clone size: few; D gene: TRBD1; J gene: TRBJ2-5
CDR3 DNA: TGTGCCAGTGGACCGTTAGCAATAGCCAAAAACATTCAGTACTTC; CDR3 protein: CASGPLAIAKNIQYF; V gene: TRBV28; clone size: .; D gene: .; J gene: TRBJ2-4
CDR3 DNA: TGTGCCAACAGTTACCGAGTAACAGATACGCAGTATTTT; CDR3 protein: CANSYRVTDTQYF; V gene: TRBV6-5; clone size: .; D gene: .; J gene: TRBJ2-3
CDR3 DNA: TGTGTCGGCAGCAAGCGGGACAGTTCTAGCAATCAGCCCCAGCATTTT; CDR3 protein: CVGSKRDSSSNQPQHF; V gene: TRBV11-3; clone size: .; D gene: TRBD1; J gene: TRBJ1-5
CDR3 DNA: TGTGCCAGCAGCCCACGGGGAGGGGGGAGTCAGCCCCAGCATTTT; CDR3 protein: CASSPRGGGSQPQHF; V gene: TRBV7-9; clone size: .; D gene: .; J gene: TRBJ1-5
CDR3 DNA: TGTGCCAGCCCTAACGACAGGAATCAGCCCCAGCATTTT; CDR3 protein: CASPNDRNQPQHF; V gene: TRBV6-4; clone size: few; D gene: .; J gene: TRBJ1-5
CDR3 DNA: TGTGCCAGCAGCGTCCGGACAGGGAACTATGGCTACACCTTC; CDR3 protein: CASSVRTGNYGYTF; V gene: TRBV7-9; clone size: .; D gene: TRBD1; J gene: TRBJ1-2
CDR3 DNA: TGTACCAGCAGCGCCGATGGGGCCCGGAACGCTTTCTTT; CDR3 protein: CTSSADGARNAFF; V gene: TRBV13; clone size: .; D gene: .; J gene: TRBJ1-1
CDR3 DNA: TGTGCCAGCAGCCGGGACCGGGCCCTGGGCGGGCAGTACTTC; CDR3 protein: CASSRDRALGGQYF; V gene: TRBV14; clone size: .; D gene: .; J gene: TRBJ2-7
CDR3 DNA: TGTGCCAGCAGCCCCAACAGGGTCGAGGCCCAGTACTTC; CDR3 protein: CASSPNRVEAQYF; V gene: TRBV11-2; clone size: .; D gene: .; J gene: TRBJ2-5
CDR3 DNA: TGTGCCAGCAGTTTCACCCAGGCGAGCAATCAGCCCCAGCATTTT; CDR3 protein: CASSFTQASNQPQHF; V gene: TRBV28; clone size: .; D gene: .; J gene: TRBJ1-5
CDR3 DNA: TGCGCCAGCAGCCTCCGGGACAGGGGGCCGGGTGGCTACACCTTC; CDR3 protein: CASSLRDRGPGGYTF; V gene: TRBV5-1; clone size: .; D gene: TRBD1; J gene: TRBJ1-2
CDR3 DNA: TGTGCCACACTCGGGGGGCGGGTTCGAGAGACCCAGTACTTC; CDR3 protein: CATLGGRVRETQYF; V gene: TRBV28; clone size: few; D gene: .; J gene: TRBJ2-5
CDR3 DNA: TGTGCCAGCAGCTTAGAGCTGAGAGGGAATGAGCAGTTCTTC; CDR3 protein: CASSLELRGNEQFF; V gene: TRBV11-2; clone size: medium-sized; D gene: .; J gene: TRBJ2-1
CDR3 DNA: TGTGCCAGCAGCTTAGATGCTAGCGGCTACGAGCAGTACTTC; CDR3 protein: CASSLDASGYEQYF; V gene: TRBV11-2; clone size: many; D gene: TRBD2; J gene: TRBJ2-7
CDR3 DNA: TGCAGCGTTGAGGGGGGGGGGGCCAACGTCCTGACTTTC; CDR3 protein: CSVEGGGANVLTF; V gene: TRBV29-1; clone size: few; D gene: TRBD2; J gene: TRBJ2-6
CDR3 DNA: TGTGCCAGCAGCCAAAACAGAGGGAGGCAGCCCCAGTATTTT; CDR3 protein: CASSQNRGRQPQYF; V gene: TRBV4-2; clone size: .; D gene: .; J gene: TRBJ2-3
CDR3 DNA: TGTGCCAGCAGTGAAGAAGAGAATTCACCCCTCCACTTT; CDR3 protein: CASSEEENSPLHF; V gene: TRBV6-1; clone size: many; D gene: .; J gene: TRBJ1-6
CDR3 DNA: TGCAGCGTTGAACCCCTTGAAGCTTTCTTT; CDR3 protein: CSVEPLEAFF; V gene: TRBV29-1; clone size: few; D gene: .; J gene: TRBJ1-1
CDR3 DNA: TGTGCCAGCAGCCAGGAGGAAGCCAAAAACATTCAGTATTTC; CDR3 protein: CASSQEEAKNIQYF; V gene: TRBV4-2; clone size: .; D gene: .; J gene: TRBJ2-4
CDR3 DNA: TGTGCCAGCAGTTACACGGCGGGTTTAGCCAAAAACATTCAGTACTTC; CDR3 protein: CASSYTAGLAKNIQYF; V gene: TRBV6-2/TRBV6-3; clone size: few; D gene: .; J gene: TRBJ2-4
CDR3 DNA: TGTACCAGCAGCCTGAAGGGACAGGGCTCCTACAATGAGCAGTTCTTC; CDR3 protein: CTSSLKGQGSYNEQFF; V gene: TRBV5-6; clone size: once; D gene: TRBD1; J gene: TRBJ2-1
CDR3 DNA: TGTGCCAGCAGCCCCCAAGGGTACAGGCTTCCACAAGAGACCCAGTACTTC; CDR3 protein: CASSPQGYRLPQETQYF; V gene: TRBV28; clone size: .; D gene: .; J gene: TRBJ2-5
CDR3 DNA: TGTGCCAGCAGCTTAGTCGGCGGGCCCCCCCAAGAGACCCAGTACTTC; CDR3 protein: CASSLVGGPPQETQYF; V gene: TRBV11-1; clone size: many; D gene: .; J gene: TRBJ2-5
CDR3 DNA: TGTGCCAGCAGACCCGGGGCTAGCGGCTCCTACGAGCAGTACTTC; CDR3 protein: CASRPGASGSYEQYF; V gene: TRBV12-3/TRBV12-4; clone size: .; D gene: TRBD2; J gene: TRBJ2-7
CDR3 DNA: TGTGCCAGCATAGGGCTGTGGGAGAATGAACAGTTCTTC; CDR3 protein: CASIGLWENEQFF; V gene: TRBV6-5; clone size: once; D gene: .; J gene: TRBJ2-1
CDR3 DNA: TGCGCCAGCGGCCAAGCGGGAGGGGACGGGGTAAAAAACATTCAGTACTTC; CDR3 protein: CASGQAGGDGVKNIQYF; V gene: TRBV4-1; clone size: .; D gene: TRBD2; J gene: TRBJ2-4
CDR3 DNA: TGTGCCAGCAGCTTGAAGGGGGCGGTGTACCAAGAGACCCAGTACTTC; CDR3 protein: CASSLKGAVYQETQYF; V gene: TRBV5-6; clone size: .; D gene: TRBD1; J gene: TRBJ2-5
CDR3 DNA: TGTGCCAGCAGCCTGGGGGCGACTAGCCTAGAGCAGTTCTTC; CDR3 protein: CASSLGATSLEQFF; V gene: TRBV7-3; clone size: few; D gene: .; J gene: TRBJ2-1
CDR3 DNA: TGTGCCAGCAGTGACGCCACAGATACGCAGTATTTT; CDR3 protein: CASSDATDTQYF; V gene: TRBV25-1; clone size: .; D gene: .; J gene: TRBJ2-3
CDR3 DNA: TGTGCCAGTAGGACAGGCGAATCCTACGAGCAGTACTTC; CDR3 protein: CASRTGESYEQYF; V gene: TRBV19; clone size: .; D gene: .; J gene: TRBJ2-7
CDR3 DNA: TGTGCCAGCAGTGAAGACTGGGGGGAAAACAATGAGCAGTTCTTC; CDR3 protein: CASSEDWGENNEQFF; V gene: TRBV2; clone size: .; D gene: .; J gene: TRBJ2-1
CDR3 DNA: TGTGCCAGCAGCGAGGGCCTGAGCTATGGCTACACCTTC; CDR3 protein: CASSEGLSYGYTF; V gene: TRBV14; clone size: .; D gene: .; J gene: TRBJ1-2
CDR3 DNA: TGTGCCAGCAGCTCCGCGGCTTCTGGGGCCAACGTCCTGACTTTC; CDR3 protein: CASSSAASGANVLTF; V gene: TRBV6-6; clone size: few; D gene: .; J gene: TRBJ2-6
CDR3 DNA: TGTGCCAGCCACCAAGGGACAGTGGATGGCTACACCTTC; CDR3 protein: CASHQGTVDGYTF; V gene: TRBV28; clone size: .; D gene: TRBD1; J gene: TRBJ1-2
CDR3 DNA: TGTGCCAGCAGTTCCGCCGGGACAGGGAGGGATACGCAGTATTTT; CDR3 protein: CASSSAGTGRDTQYF; V gene: TRBV28; clone size: few; D gene: TRBD1; J gene: TRBJ2-3
CDR3 DNA: TGTGTCAGTCAACCTAGCACCACCTACGACCACGAGCAGTACTTC; CDR3 protein: CVSQPSTTYDHEQYF; V gene: TRBV5-4; clone size: .; D gene: .; J gene: TRBJ2-7